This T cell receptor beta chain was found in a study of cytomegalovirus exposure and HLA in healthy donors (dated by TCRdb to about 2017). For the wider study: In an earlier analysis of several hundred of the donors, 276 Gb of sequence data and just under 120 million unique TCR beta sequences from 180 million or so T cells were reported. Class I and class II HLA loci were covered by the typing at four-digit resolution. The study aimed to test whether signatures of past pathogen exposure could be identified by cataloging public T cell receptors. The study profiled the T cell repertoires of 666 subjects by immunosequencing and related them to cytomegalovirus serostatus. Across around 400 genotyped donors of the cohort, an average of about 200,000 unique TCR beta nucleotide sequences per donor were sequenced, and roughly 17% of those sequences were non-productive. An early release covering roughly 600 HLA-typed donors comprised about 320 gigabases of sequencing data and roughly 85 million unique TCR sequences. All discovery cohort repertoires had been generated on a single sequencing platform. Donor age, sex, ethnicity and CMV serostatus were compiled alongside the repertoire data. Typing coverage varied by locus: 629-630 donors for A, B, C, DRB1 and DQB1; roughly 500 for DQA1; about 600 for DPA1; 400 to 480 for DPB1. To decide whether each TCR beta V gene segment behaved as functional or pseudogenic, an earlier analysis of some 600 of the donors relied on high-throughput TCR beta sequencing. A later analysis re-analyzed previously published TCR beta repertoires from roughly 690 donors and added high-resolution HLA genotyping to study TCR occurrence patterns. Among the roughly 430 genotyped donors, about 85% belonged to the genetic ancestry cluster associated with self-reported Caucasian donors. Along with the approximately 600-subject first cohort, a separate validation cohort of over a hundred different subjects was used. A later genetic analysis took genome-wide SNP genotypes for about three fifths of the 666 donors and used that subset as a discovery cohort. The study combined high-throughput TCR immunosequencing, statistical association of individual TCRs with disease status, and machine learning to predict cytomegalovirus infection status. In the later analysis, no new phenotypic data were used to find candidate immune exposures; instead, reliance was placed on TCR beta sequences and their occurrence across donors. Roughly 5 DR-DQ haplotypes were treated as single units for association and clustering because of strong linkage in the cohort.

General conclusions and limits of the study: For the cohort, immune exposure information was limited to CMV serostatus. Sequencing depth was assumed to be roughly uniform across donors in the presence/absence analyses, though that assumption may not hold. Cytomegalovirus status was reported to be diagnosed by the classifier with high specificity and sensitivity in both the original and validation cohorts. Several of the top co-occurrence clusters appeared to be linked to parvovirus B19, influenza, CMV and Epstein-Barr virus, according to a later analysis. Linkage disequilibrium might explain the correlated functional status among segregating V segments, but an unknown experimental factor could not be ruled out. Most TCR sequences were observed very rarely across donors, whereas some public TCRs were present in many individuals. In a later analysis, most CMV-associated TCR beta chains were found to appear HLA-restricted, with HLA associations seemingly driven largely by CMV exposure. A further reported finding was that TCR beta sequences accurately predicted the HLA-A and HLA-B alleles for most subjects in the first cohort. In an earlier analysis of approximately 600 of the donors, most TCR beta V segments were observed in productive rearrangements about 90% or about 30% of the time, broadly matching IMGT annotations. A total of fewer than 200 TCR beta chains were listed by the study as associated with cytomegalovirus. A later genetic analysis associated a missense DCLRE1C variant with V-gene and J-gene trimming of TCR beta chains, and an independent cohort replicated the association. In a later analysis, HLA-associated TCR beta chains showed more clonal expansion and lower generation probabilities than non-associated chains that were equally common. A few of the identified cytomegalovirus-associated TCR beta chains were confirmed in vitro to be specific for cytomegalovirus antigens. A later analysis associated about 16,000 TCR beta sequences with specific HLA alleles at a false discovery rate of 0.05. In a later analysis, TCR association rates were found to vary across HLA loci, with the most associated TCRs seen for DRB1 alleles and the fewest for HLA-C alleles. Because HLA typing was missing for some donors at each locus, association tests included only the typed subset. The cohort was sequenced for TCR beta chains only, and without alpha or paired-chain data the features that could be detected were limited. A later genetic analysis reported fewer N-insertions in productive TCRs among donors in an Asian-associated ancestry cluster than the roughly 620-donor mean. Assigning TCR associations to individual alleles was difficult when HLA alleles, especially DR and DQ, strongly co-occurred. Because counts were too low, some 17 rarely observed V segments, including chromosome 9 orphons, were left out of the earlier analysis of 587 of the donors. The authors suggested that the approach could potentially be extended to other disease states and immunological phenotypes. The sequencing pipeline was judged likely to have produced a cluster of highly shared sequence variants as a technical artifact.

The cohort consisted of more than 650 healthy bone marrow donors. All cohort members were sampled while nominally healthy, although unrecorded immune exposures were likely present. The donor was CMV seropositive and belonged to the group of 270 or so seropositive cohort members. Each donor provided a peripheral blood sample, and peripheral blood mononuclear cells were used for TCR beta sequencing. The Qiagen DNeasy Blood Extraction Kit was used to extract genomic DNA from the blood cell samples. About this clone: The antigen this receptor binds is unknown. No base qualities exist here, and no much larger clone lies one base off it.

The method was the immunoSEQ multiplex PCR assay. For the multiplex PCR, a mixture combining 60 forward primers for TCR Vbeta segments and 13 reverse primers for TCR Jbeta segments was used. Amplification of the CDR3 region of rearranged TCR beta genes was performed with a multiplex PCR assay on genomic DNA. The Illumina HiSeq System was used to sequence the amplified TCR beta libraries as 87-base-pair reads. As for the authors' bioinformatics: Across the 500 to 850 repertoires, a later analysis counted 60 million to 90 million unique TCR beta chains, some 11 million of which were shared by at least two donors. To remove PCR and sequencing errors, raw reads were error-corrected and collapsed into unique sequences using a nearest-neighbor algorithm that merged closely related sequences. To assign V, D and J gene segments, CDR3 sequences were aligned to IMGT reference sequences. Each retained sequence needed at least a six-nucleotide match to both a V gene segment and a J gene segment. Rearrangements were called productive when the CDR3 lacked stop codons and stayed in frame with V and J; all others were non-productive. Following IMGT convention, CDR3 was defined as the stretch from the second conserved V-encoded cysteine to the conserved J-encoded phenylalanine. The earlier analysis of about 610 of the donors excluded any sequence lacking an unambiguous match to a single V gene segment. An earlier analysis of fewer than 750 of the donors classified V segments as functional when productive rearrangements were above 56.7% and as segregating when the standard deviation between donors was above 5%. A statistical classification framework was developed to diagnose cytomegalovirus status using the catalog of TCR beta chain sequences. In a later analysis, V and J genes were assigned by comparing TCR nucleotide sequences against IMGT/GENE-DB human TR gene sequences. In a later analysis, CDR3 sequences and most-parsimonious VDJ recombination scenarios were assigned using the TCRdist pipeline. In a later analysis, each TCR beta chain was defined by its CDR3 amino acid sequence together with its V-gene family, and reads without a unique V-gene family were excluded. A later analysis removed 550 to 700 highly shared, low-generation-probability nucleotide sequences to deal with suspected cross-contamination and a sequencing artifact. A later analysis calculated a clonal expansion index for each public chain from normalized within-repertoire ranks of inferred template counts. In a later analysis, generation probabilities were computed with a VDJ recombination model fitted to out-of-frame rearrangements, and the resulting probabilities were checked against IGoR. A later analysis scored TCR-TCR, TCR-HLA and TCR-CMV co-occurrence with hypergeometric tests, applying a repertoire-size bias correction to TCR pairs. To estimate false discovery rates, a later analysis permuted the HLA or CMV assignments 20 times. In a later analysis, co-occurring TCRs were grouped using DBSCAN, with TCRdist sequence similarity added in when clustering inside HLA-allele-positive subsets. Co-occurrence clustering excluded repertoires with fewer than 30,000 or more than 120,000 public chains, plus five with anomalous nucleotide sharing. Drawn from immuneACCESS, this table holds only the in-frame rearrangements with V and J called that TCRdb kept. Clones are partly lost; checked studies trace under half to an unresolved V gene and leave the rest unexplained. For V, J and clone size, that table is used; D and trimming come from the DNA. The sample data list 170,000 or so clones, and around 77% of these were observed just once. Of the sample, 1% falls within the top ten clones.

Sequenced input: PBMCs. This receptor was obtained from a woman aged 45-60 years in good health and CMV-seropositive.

The CDR3 loop reads CASSSVLNTEAFF. The nucleotide sequence reads as follows: TGTGCCAGCAGTTCGGTTCTGAACACTGAAGCTTTCTTT. The chain uses TRBV6-1 and TRBJ1-1, with the D gene too uncertain to name. The V and J ends are trimmed by 5 bases and 0 bases, leaving 7 bases between them. The germline V gene supplies CDR1 MNHNS and CDR2 SASEGT. Counted from cysteine to phenylalanine, this CDR3 has 13 amino acids. Just CDR3 DNA is preserved here, 39 bases in frame from base 1.